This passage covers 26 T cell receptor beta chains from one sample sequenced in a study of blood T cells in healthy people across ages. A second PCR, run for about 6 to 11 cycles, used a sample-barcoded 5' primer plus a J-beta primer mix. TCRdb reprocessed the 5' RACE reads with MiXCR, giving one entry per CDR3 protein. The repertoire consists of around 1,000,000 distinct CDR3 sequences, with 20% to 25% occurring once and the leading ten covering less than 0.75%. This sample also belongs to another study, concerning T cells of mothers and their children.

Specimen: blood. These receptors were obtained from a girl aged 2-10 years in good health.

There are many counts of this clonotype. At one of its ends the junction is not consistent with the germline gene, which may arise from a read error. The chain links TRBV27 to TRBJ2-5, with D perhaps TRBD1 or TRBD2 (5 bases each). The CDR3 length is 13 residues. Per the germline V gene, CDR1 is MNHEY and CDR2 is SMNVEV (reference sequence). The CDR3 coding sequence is TGCGCCAGCAGCTTGGATGGGGGAGAGACCCAGTACTTC. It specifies CASSLDGGETQYF.

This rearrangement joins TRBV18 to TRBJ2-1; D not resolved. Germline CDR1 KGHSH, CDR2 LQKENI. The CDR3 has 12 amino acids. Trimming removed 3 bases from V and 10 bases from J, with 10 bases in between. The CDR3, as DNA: TGTGCCAGCTCACCTCCTGAACAAGAGCAGTTCTTC. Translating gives CASSPPEQEQFF.

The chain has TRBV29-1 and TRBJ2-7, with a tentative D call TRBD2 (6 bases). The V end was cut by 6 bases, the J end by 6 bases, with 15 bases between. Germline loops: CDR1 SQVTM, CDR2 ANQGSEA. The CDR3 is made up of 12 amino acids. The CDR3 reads CSVLASVGEQYF. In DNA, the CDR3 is TGCAGCGTGCTGGCTAGCGTTGGCGAGCAGTACTTC.

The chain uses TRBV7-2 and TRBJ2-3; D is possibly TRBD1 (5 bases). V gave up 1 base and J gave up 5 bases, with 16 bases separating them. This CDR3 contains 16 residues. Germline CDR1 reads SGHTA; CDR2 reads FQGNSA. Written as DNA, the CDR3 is TGTGCCAGCAGCTTAGTCAGGGTGAAGGTCGAAGATACGCAGTATTTT. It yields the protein CASSLVRVKVEDTQYF. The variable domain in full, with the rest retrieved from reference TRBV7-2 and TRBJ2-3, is GAGVSQSPSNKVTEKGKDVELRCDPISGHTALYWYRQSLGQGLEFLIYFQGNSAPDKSGLPSDRFSAERTGGSVSTLTIQRTQQEDSAVYLCASSLVRVKVEDTQYFGPGTRLTVL.

CDR3 DNA sequence: TGTGCCAGCAGCTTAAGAGGGCAAAGCTCTGGAAACACCATATATTTT. This translates into CASSLRGQSSGNTIYF. The chain recombines TRBV11-3 with TRBJ1-3; no clear D gene. The ends were cut back, 2 bases at V and 0 bases at J, with 11 bases in the middle. This CDR3 is 16 amino acids long. CDR1 and CDR2 (germline): SGHNT, YENEEA.

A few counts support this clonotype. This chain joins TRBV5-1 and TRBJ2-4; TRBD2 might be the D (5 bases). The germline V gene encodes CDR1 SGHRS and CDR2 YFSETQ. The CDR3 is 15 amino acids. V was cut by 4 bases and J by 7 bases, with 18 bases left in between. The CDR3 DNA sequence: TGCGCCAGCAGCCCCTCGGGGAGTGATTGGAACATTCAGTACTTC. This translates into CASSPSGSDWNIQYF.

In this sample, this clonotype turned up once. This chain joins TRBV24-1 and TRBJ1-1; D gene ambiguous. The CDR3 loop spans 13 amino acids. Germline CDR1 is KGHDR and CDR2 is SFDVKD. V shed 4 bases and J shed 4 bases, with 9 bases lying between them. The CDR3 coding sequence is TGTGCCACCAGTGAGGGCTACGGCACTGAAGCTTTCTTT. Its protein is CATSEGYGTEAFF.

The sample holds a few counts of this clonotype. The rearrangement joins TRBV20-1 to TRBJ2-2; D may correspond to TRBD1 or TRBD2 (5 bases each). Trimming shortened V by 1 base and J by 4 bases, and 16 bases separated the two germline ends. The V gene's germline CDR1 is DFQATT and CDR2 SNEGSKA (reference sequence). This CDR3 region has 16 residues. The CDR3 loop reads CSARVEGSGLTGELFF. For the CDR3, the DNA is TGCAGTGCTAGAGTCGAGGGGAGTGGACTCACCGGGGAGCTGTTTTTT.

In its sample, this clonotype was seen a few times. The CDR3 nucleotides are TGTGCCAGCAGGGACCGGGAGTATGGCTACACCTTC. This encodes CASRDREYGYTF. The chain links TRBV25-1 to TRBJ1-2; unclear D gene. The CDR3 covers 12 residues. V lost 6 bases and J lost 5, with 10 bases in between. The germline gives CDR1 MGHDK, CDR2 SYGVNS.

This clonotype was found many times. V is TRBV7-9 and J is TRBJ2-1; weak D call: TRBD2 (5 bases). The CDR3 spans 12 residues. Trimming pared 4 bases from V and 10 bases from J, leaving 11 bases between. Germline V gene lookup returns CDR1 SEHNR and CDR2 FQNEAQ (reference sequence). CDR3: CASSSQRLEQFF. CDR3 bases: TGTGCCAGCAGCTCCCAGCGGCTAGAGCAGTTCTTC.

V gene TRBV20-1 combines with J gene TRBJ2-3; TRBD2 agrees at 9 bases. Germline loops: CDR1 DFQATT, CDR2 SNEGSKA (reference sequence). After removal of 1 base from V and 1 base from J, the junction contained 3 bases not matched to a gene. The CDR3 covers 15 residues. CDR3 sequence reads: CSARARTSGTDTQYF. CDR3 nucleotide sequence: TGCAGTGCTAGAGCCCGGACTAGCGGCACAGATACGCAGTATTTT.

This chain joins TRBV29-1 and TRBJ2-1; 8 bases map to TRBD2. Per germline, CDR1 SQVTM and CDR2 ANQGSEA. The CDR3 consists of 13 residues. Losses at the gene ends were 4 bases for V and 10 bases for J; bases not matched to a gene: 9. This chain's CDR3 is CSVGAGAGIEQFF. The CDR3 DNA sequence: TGCAGCGTTGGAGCGGGGGCCGGGATCGAGCAGTTCTTC.

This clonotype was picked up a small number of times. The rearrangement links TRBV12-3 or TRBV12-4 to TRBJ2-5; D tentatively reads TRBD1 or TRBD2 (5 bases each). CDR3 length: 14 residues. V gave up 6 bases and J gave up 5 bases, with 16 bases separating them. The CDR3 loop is CASSTLGGWETQYF. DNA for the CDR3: TGTGCCAGCAGCACCCTTGGGGGTTGGGAGACCCAGTACTTC.

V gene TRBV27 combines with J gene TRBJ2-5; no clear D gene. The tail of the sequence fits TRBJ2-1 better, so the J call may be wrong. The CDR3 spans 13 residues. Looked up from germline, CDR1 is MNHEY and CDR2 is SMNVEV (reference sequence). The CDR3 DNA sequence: TGTGCCAGCAGTTTCGGGCTGGGTAATGAGCAGTTCTTC. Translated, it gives CASSFGLGNEQFF.

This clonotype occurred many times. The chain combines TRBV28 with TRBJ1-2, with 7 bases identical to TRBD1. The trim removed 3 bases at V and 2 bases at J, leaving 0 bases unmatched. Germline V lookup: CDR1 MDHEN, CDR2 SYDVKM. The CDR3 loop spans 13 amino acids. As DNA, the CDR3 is TGTGCCAGCAGTTTGACAGGGAACTATGGCTACACCTTC. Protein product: CASSLTGNYGYTF.

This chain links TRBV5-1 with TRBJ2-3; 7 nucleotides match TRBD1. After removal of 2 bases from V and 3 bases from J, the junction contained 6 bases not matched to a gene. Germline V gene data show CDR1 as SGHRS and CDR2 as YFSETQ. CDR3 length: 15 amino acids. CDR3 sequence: CASSLATGYTDTQYF. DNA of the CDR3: TGCGCCAGCAGCTTAGCGACAGGGTATACAGATACGCAGTATTTT.

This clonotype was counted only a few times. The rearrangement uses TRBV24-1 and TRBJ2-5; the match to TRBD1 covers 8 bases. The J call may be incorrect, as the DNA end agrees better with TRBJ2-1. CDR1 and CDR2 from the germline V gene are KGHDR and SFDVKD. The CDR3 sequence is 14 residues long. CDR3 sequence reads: CATNAGTGENEQFF. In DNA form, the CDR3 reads TGTGCCACCAATGCCGGGACAGGTGAAAATGAGCAGTTCTTC.

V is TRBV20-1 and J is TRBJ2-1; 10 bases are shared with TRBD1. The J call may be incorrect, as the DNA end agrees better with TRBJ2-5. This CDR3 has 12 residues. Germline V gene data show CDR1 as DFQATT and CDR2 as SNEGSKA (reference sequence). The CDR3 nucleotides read TGCAGTGCTAGGGGACAGGGGGAGACCCAGTACTTC. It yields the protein CSARGQGETQYF.

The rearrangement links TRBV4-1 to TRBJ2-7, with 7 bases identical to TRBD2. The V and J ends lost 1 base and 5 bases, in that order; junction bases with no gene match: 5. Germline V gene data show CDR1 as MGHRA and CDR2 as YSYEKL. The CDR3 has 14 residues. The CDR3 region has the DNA TGCGCCAGCAGCCAAGTGGGTGGGAGGGACGAGCAGTACTTC. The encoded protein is CASSQVGGRDEQYF.

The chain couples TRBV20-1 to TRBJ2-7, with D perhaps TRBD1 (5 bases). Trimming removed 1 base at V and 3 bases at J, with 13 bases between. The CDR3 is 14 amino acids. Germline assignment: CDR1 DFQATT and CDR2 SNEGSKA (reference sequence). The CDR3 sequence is CSARGQAGIYEQYF. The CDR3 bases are TGCAGTGCTAGAGGTCAAGCAGGGATCTACGAGCAGTACTTC.

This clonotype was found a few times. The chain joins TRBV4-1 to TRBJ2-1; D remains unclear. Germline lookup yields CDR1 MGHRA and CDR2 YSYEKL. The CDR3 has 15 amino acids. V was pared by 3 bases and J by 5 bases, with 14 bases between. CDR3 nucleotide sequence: TGCGCCAGCAGCCATCTCCTTAGCACTAACAATGAGCAGTTCTTC. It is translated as CASSHLLSTNNEQFF.

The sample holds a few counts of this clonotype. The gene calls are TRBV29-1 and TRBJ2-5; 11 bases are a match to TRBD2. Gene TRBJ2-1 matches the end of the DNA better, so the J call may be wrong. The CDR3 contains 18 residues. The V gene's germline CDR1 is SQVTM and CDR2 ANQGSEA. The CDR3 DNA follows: TGCAGCGTACCGAGTCGCTGGGAACTAGCGGGGGCGAACAATGAGCAGTTCTTC. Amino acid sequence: CSVPSRWELAGANNEQFF.

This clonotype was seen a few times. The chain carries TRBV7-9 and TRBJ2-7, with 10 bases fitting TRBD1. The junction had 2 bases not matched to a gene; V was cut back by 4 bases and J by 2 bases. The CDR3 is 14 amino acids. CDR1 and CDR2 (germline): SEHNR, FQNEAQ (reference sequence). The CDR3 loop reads CASSWGQGTYEQYF. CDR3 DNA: TGTGCCAGCAGCTGGGGACAGGGGACCTACGAGCAGTACTTC.

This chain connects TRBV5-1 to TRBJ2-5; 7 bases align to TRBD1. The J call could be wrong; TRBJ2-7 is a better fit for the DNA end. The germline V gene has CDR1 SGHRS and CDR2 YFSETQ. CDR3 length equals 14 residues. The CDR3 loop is CASSVYRGSYEQYF. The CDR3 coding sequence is TGCGCCAGCAGCGTATACAGGGGCTCCTACGAGCAGTACTTC.

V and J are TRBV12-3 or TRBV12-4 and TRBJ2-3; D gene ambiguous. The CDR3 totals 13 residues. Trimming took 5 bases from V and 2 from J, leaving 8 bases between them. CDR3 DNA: TGTGCCAGCAGTCGGACCCTCACAGATACGCAGTATTTT. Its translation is CASSRTLTDTQYF.

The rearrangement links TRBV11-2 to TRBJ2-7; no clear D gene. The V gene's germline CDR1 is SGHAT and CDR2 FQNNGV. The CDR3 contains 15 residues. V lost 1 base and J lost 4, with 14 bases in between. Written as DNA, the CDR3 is TGTGCCAGCAGCTTAGTTCTTGGGTTTTCGTACGAGCAGTACTTC. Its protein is CASSLVLGFSYEQYF.